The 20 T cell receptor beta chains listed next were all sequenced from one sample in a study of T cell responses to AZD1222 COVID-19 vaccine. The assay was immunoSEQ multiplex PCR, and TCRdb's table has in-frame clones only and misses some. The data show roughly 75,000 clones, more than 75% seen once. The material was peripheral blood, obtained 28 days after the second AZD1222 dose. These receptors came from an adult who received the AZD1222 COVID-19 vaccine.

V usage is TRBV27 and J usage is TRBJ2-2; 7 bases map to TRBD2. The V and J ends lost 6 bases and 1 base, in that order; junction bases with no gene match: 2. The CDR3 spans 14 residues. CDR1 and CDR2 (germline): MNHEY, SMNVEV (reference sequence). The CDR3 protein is CASRGGMNTGELFF. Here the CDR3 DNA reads TGTGCCAGCAGGGGGGGGATGAACACCGGGGAGCTGTTTTTT.

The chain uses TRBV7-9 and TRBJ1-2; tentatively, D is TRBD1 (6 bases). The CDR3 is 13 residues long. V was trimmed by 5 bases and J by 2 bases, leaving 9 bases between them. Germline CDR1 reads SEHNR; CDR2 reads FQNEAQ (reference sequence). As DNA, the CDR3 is TGTGCCAGCAGCACCCAGGGGAACTATGGCTACACCTTC. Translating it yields CASSTQGNYGYTF.

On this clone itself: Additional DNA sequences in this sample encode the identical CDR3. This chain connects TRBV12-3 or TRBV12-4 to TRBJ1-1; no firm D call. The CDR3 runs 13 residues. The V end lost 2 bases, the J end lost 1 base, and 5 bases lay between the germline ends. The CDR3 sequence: CASSLSGNTEAFF. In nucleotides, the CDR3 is TGTGCCAGCAGTTTATCGGGGAACACTGAAGCTTTCTTT.

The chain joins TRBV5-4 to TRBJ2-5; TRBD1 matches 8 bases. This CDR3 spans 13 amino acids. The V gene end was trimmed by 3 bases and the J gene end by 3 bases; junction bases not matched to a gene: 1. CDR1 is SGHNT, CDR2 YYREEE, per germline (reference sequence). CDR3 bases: TGTGCCAGCAGCTCGACAGGGGAAGAGACCCAGTACTTC. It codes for CASSSTGEETQYF.

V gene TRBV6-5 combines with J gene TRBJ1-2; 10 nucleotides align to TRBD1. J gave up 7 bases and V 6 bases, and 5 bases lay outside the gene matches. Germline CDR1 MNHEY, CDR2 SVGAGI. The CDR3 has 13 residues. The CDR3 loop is CASSPGQGLGYTF. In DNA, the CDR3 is TGTGCCAGCAGCCCGGGACAGGGGCTTGGCTACACCTTC.

The CDR3 sequence: CASSPSPMGRSGNTIYF. In DNA, the CDR3 is TGTGCCAGCAGCCCCTCCCCTATGGGCCGCTCTGGAAACACCATATATTTT. This chain links TRBV7-2 with TRBJ1-3; D gene unclear. Trimming left V 5 bases short and J 0 bases short, with 17 bases between. CDR3 size: 17 residues. Germline CDR1 and CDR2: SGHTA and FQGNSA. The entire variable domain, with the rest obtained from reference TRBV7-2 and TRBJ1-3, is as follows: GAGVSQSPSNKVTEKGKDVELRCDPISGHTALYWYRQSLGQGLEFLIYFQGNSAPDKSGLPSDRFSAERTGGSVSTLTIQRTQQEDSAVYLCASSPSPMGRSGNTIYFGEGSWLTVV.

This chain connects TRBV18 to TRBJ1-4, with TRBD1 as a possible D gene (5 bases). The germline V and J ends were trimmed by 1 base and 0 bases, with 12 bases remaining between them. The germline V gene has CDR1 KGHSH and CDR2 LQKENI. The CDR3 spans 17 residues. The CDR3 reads CASSPRDGRATNEKLFF. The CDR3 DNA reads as TGTGCCAGCTCACCACGGGACGGGAGGGCAACTAATGAAAAACTGTTTTTT.

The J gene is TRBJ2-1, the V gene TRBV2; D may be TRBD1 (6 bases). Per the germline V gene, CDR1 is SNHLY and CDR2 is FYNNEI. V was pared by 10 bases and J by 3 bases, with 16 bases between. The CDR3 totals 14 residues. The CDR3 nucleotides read TGTGCCATTGGATTCCGGGACAACTACAATGAGCAGTTCTTC. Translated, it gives CAIGFRDNYNEQFF.

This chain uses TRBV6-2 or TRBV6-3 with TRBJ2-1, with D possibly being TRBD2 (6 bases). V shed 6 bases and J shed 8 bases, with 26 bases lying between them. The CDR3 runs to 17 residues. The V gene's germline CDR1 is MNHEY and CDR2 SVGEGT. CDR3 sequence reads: CASSTLVDRTKGDEQFF. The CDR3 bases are TGTGCCAGCAGCACCCTCGTTGACCGGACTAAGGGTGATGAGCAGTTCTTC.

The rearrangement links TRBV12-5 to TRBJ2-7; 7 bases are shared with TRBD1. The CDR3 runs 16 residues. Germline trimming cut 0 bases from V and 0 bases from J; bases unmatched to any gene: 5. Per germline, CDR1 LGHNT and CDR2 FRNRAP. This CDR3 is CASGLVRAGGSYEQYF. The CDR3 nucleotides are TGTGCTAGTGGTTTGGTACGAGCAGGGGGCTCCTACGAGCAGTACTTC.

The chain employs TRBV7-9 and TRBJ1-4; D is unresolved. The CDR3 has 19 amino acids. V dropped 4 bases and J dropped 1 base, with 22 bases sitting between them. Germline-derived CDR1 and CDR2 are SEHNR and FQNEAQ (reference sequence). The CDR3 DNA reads TGTGCCAGCAGCTCGTGGTACGCAGCGAAGTGGGGAACTAATGAAAAACTGTTTTTT. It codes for CASSSWYAAKWGTNEKLFF.

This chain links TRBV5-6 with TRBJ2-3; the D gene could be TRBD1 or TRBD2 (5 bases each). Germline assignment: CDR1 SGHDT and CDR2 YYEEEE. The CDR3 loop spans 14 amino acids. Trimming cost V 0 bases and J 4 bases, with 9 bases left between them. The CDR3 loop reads CASSLGGFPDTQYF. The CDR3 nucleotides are TGTGCCAGCAGCTTGGGGGGGTTCCCAGATACGCAGTATTTT. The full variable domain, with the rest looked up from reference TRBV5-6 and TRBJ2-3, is DAGVTQSPTHLIKTRGQQVTLRCSPKSGHDTVSWYQQALGQGPQFIFQYYEEEERQRGNFPDRFSGHQFPNYSSELNVNALLLGDSALYLCASSLGGFPDTQYFGPGTRLTVL.

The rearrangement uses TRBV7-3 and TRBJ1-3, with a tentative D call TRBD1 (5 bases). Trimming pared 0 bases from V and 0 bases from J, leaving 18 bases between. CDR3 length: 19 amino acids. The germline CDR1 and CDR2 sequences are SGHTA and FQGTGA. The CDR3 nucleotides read TGTGCCAGCAGCTTAACGAGGGCAGGACGGGGCCTCTCTGGAAACACCATATATTTT. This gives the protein CASSLTRAGRGLSGNTIYF.

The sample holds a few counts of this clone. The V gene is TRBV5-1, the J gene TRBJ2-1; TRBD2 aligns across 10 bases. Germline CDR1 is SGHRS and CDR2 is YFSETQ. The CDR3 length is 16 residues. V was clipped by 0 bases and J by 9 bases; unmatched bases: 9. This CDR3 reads CASSLGKRGGLSEQFF. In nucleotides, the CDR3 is TGCGCCAGCAGCTTGGGGAAGCGGGGGGGCCTCAGTGAGCAGTTCTTC.

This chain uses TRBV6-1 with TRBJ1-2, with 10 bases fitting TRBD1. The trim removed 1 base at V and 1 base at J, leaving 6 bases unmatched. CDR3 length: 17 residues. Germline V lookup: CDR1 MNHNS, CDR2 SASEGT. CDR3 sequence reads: CASSEVYGDRGNYGYTF. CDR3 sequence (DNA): TGTGCCAGCAGTGAAGTCTACGGGGACAGGGGTAACTATGGCTACACCTTC.

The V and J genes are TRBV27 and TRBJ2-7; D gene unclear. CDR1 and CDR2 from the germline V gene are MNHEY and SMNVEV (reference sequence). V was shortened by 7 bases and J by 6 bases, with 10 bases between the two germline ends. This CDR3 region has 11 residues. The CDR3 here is CASIGGGEQYF. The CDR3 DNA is TGTGCCAGCATCGGTGGTGGCGAGCAGTACTTC.

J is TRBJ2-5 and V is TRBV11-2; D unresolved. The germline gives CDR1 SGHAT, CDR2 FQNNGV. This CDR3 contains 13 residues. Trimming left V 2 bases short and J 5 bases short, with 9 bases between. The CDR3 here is CASSLWNSETQYF. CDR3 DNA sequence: TGTGCCAGCAGCTTATGGAACTCTGAGACCCAGTACTTC.

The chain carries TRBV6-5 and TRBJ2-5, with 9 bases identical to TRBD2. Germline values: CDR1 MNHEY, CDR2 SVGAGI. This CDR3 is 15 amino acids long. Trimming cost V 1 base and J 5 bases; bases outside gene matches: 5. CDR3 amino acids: CASSYWRGGMETQYF. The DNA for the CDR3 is TGTGCCAGCAGTTACTGGCGGGGGGGTATGGAGACCCAGTACTTC.

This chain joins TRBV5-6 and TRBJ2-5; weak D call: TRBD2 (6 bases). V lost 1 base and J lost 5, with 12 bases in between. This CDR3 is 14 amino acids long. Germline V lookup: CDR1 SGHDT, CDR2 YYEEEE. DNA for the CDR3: TGTGCCAGCAGCTTGTGGTGGGGACTGGAGACCCAGTACTTC. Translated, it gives CASSLWWGLETQYF.

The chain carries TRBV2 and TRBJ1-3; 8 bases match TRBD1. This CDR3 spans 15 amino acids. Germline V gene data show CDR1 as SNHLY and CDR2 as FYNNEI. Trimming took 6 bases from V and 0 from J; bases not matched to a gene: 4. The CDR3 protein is CASSLGQVSGNTIYF. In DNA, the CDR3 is TGTGCCAGCAGCCTGGGACAGGTCTCTGGAAACACCATATATTTT.